This T cell receptor (beta chain) was identified in a study of shared clonotypes between healthy human individuals. Overall study results and limits: Compared with clonotypes that all four donors shared, non-shared clonotypes had lower generation probabilities. The study drew on few donors, limiting represented genetic and exposure-history diversity.

It was CD45RO-negative cells, positively selected for CCR7, that made up naive CD8 cells, with terminally differentiated effector memory CD45RA+ cells excluded. Donors had no recently reported acute infections or vaccinations and were HIV-negative. Those who donated, Caucasian adults without exception, all lived in Nashville, Tennessee. Profiled with immunoSEQ multiplex PCR; TCRdb holds only in-frame clones, not every one. The sample contains about 1,800,000 clones, less than 95% of which appear only once. As for this clone: No antigen is known for it.

This TCR came from a man in his late teens or twenties in good health. What was sequenced was naive CD8+ T cells sorted from blood.

CDR3 bases: TGCGCCAGCAGCCAAGAGCGCGGGGGGGGTTACGAGCAGTACTTC. Protein product: CASSQERGGGYEQYF. The chain is built from TRBV4-3 and TRBJ2-7; 9 bases agree with TRBD2. Germline V gives CDR1 LGHNA, CDR2 YSLEER. Trimming at V came to 0 bases and at J to 4 bases, leaving 4 bases not matched to a gene. This CDR3 comprises 15 residues.